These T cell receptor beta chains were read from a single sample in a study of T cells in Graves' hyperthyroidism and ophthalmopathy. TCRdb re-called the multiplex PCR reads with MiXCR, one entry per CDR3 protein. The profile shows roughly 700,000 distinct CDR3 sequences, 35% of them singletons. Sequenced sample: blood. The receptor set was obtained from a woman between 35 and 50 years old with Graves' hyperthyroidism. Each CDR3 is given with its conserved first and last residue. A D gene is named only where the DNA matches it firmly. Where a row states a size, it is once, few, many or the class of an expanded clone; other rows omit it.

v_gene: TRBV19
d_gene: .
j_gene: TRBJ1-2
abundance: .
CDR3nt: TGTGCCAGTACCCCCGGCAGGGCTAACTATGGCTACACCTTC
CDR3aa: CASTPGRANYGYTF

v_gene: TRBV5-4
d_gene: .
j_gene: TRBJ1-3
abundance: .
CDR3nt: TGTGCCAGCAGGATAGGGGGGAGAAACACCATATATTTT
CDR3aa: CASRIGGRNTIYF

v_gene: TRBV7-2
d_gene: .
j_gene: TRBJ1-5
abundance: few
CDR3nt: TGCGCCAGCAGCCCCCGATACGAGGGGAATCAGCCCCAGCATTTT
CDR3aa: CASSPRYEGNQPQHF

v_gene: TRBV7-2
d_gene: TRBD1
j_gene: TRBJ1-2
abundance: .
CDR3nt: TGTGCCAGCAGCGAGACCGACCGGGACAGGGCCCGCGGGGGCTATGGCTACACCTTC
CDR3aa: CASSETDRDRARGGYGYTF

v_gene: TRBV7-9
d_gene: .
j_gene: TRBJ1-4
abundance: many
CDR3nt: TGTGCCAGCAGCTTGCCGGGACGCGGGGGTGAAAAACTGTTTTTT
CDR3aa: CASSLPGRGGEKLFF

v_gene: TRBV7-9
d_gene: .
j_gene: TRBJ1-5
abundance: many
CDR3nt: TGTGCCAGCAGCTTAGGGGCAAATCAGCCCCAGCATTTT
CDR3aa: CASSLGANQPQHF

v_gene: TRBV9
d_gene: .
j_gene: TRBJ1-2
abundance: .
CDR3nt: TGTGCCAGCAGCGTAGCTGCTATGGGGTATGGCTACACCTTC
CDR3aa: CASSVAAMGYGYTF

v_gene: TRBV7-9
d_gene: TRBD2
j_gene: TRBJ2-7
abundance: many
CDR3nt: TGTGCCGCCGGGGGGTACGAGCAGTACTTC
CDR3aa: CAAGGYEQYF

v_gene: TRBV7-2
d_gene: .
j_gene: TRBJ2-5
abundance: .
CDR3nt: TGTGCCAGCAGCTCGAGGGGGAATCAGCCCCAGTACTTC
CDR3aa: CASSSRGNQPQYF

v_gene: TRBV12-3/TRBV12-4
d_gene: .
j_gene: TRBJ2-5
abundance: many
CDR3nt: TGTGCCAGCAGTCCGACGGCGGAGACCCAGTACTTC
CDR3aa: CASSPTAETQYF